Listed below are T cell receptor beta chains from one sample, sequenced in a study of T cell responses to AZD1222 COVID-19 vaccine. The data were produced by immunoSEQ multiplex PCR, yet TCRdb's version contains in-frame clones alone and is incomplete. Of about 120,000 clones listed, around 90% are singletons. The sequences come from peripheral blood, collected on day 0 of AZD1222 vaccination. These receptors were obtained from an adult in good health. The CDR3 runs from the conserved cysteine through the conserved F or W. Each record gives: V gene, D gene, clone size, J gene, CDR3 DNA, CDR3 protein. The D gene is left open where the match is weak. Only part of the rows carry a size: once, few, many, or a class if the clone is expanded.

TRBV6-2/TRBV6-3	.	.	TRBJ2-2	TGTGCCAGCAGTTCAGATAACACCGGGGAGCTGTTTTTT	CASSSDNTGELFF
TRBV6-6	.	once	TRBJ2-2	TGTGCCAGCAGTCCCACTCGACGACTGGACTACACCGGGGAGCTGTTTTTT	CASSPTRRLDYTGELFF
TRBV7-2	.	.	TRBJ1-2	TGTGCCAGCAGCTTAGGGGGCCCGGGGAATGGCTACACCTTC	CASSLGGPGNGYTF
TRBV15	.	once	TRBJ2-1	TGTGCCACCAGCAGAGATGACTGGGGGCTAGGCGTTGAGCAGTTCTTC	CATSRDDWGLGVEQFF
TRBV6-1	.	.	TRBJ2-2	TGTGCCAGCAGTGAAGCAGAACGATACCTGGCCGGGGAGCTGTTTTTT	CASSEAERYLAGELFF
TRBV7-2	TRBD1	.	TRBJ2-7	TGTGCCAGCAGCTCGACAGGGACCTACGAGCAGTACTTC	CASSSTGTYEQYF
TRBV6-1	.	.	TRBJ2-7	TGTGCCAGCAGTGATGGACCTGACTACGAGCAGTACTTC	CASSDGPDYEQYF
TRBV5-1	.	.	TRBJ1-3	TGCGCCAGCAGCGGCCTAGGGCGAGGTGGAAACACCATATATTTT	CASSGLGRGGNTIYF
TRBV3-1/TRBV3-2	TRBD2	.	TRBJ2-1	TGTGCCAGCAGTCAAGAACTAGCGGGAAATGATGAGCAGTTCTTC	CASSQELAGNDEQFF
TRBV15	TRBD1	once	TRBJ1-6	TGTGCCACCAGCAGTCCTATTGGGGGTAGAAACAGGGGGCGATCGTCCTATAATTCACCCCTCCACTTT	CATSSPIGGRNRGRSSYNSPLHF
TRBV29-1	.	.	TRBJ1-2	TGCAGCGTTGAAGCGGCAGCGAGTATTAACTATGGCTACACCTTC	CSVEAAASINYGYTF
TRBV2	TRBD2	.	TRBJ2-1	TGTGCCAGCAGGCAGGGACTAGCGTCTTACAATGAGCAGTTCTTC	CASRQGLASYNEQFF
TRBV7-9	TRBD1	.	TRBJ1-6	TGTGCCAGCAGCTTTTTCGGGACAGGGCCCGGATCACCCCTCCACTTT	CASSFFGTGPGSPLHF
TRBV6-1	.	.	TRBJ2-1	TGTGCCAGCAGTGAAGTAGTAACGGGAAATGAGCAGTTCTTC	CASSEVVTGNEQFF
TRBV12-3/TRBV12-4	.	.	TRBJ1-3	TGTGCCAGCAGTTTAGTTGGAAACACCATATATTTT	CASSLVGNTIYF
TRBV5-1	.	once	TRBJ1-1	TGCGCCAGCAGCCTTCAGACGGGCACTGAAGCTTTCTTT	CASSLQTGTEAFF
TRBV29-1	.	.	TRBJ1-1	TGCAGCGTTGGCGGGTCCACTGAAGCTTTCTTT	CSVGGSTEAFF
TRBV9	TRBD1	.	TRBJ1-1	TGTGCCAGCTCTCGACAGGGCACCCCCACTGAAGCTTTCTTT	CASSRQGTPTEAFF
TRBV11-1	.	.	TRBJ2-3	TGTGCCAGCAGCCCTAGATCCTCCCTTGGGGCAGATACGCAGTATTTT	CASSPRSSLGADTQYF
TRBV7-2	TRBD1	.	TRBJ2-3	TGTGCCAGCAGCTTAGTCACAGGGGGCTCAGATACGCAGTATTTT	CASSLVTGGSDTQYF
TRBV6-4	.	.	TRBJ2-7	TGTGCCAGCGTGGTGATCTCCTACGAGCAGTACTTC	CASVVISYEQYF
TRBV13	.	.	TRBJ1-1	TGTGCCAGCAGCTTAGGGGATCGGAGGACTGAAGCTTTCTTT	CASSLGDRRTEAFF
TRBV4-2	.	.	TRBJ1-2	TGTGCCAGCAGCCAAGAGGAGGGTCAGGGGGGCTACACCTTC	CASSQEEGQGGYTF
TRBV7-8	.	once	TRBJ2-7	TGTGCCAGCAGCTTACGAGGGGGTAATTGGTACGAGCAGTACTTC	CASSLRGGNWYEQYF
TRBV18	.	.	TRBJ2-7	TGTGCCAGCTCACGGCCAATGGACGAGCAGTACTTC	CASSRPMDEQYF
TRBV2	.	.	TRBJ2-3	TGTGCCAGCAGCTGGTCTAGGACAGATACGCAGTATTTT	CASSWSRTDTQYF
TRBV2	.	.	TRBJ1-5	TGTGCCAGCAGGGGGGGGAGAACAAGCAATCAGCCCCAGCATTTT	CASRGGRTSNQPQHF
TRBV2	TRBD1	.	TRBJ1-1	TGTGCCAGCAGGGAAGACAGGGGGACTGAAGCTTTCTTT	CASREDRGTEAFF
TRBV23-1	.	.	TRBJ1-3	TGCGCCAGCAGTCATCGGACATTCCGGTCTGGAAACACCATATATTTT	CASSHRTFRSGNTIYF
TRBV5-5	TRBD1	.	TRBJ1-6	TGTGCCAGCAGGACAGGGGGAGGATCACCCCTCCACTTT	CASRTGGGSPLHF
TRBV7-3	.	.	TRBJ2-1	TGTGCCAGCAGCTTAGAACACTACAATGAGCAGTTCTTC	CASSLEHYNEQFF
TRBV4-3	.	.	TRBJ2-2	TGCGCCAGCAGCCAAGGCCCTGGGGACCGGGCCGGGGAGCTGTTTTTT	CASSQGPGDRAGELFF
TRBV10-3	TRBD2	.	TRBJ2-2	TGTGCCATCACCACGGGACTAGCGGGAGCCGGGGAGCTGTTTTTT	CAITTGLAGAGELFF
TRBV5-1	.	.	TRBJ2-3	TGCGCCAGCAGCTTGCAGGGCACAGATACGCAGTATTTT	CASSLQGTDTQYF
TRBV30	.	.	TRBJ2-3	TGTGCCTGGAGTGTAACGGGGGCGGGAGATACGCAGTATTTT	CAWSVTGAGDTQYF
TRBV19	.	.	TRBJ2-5	TGTGCCAGTAGTATTCGGATCGAGCGCTGGGAGACCCAGTACTTC	CASSIRIERWETQYF
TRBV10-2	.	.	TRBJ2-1	TGCGCCAGCAGCGGTCCATACAATGAGCAGTTCTTC	CASSGPYNEQFF
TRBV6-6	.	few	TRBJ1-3	TGTGCCAGCACCTTACCTGACGGAAACACCATATATTTT	CASTLPDGNTIYF
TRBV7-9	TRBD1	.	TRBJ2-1	TGTGCCAGCAGCTACGGACAGGGGCGAAATGAGCAGTTCTTC	CASSYGQGRNEQFF
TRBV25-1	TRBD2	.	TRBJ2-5	TGTGCCAGCAGCGAGGGAGGGTTGCGGGAGACCCAGTACTTC	CASSEGGLRETQYF
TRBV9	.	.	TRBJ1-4	TGTGCCAGCAATGGTTTGCTCTTTGCAACTAATGAAAAACTGTTTTTT	CASNGLLFATNEKLFF
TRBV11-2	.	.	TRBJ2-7	TGTGCCAGGGGGGCTAAGCGCCTGAGTTACGAGCAGTACTTC	CARGAKRLSYEQYF
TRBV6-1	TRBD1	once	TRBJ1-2	TGTGCCAGCAGTGAGGACCCGACAGGGGGCTATGGCTACACCTTC	CASSEDPTGGYGYTF
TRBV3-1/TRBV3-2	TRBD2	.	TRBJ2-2	TGTGCCAGCAGCCCCCTAGCGGGGGGACTAGCGGGAGGGCCGCAAACCGGGGAGCTGTTTTTT	CASSPLAGGLAGGPQTGELFF
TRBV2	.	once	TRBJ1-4	TGTGCCAGCAGCGGGACCGTACCGATCGCCACTAATGAAAAACTGTTTTTT	CASSGTVPIATNEKLFF
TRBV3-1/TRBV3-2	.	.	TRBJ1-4	TGTGCCAGCAGCCAAGCGACTCCGGGACGTAATGAAAAACTGTTTTTT	CASSQATPGRNEKLFF
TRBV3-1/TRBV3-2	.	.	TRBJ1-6	TGTGCCAGCAGCCCTCTCCAGGGCAATAATTCACCCCTCCACTTT	CASSPLQGNNSPLHF
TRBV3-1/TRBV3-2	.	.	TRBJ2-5	TGTGCCAGCAGCCAAAGCTTCCGAGAGACCCAGTACTTC	CASSQSFRETQYF
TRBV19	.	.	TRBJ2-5	TGTGCCAGTAGTACCAGTGCCCCGGGGACCCAGTACTTC	CASSTSAPGTQYF
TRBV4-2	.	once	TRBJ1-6	TGTGCCAGCAGCCAAGGGGTCCGGGGGAAGACCCTCCACTTT	CASSQGVRGKTLHF
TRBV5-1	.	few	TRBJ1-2	TGCGCCAGCAGCTACGAACAGGGCAACTATGGCTACACCTTC	CASSYEQGNYGYTF
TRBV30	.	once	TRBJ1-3	TGTGCCTGGAGCCCCGGAAACACCATATATTTT	CAWSPGNTIYF
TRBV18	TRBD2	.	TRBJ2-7	TGTGCCAGCTCATCAAAAGCGGGAGGGAGCTCCTACGAGCAGTACTTC	CASSSKAGGSSYEQYF
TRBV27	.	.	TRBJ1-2	TGTGCCAGCAGGGGGACGGGAGATTATGGCTACACCTTC	CASRGTGDYGYTF
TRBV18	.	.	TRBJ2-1	TGTGCCAGCTCACCAGGGCTAAGCTCCTACAATGAGCAGTTCTTC	CASSPGLSSYNEQFF